Following are 13 T cell receptor beta chains from one sample sequenced in a study of cytomegalovirus exposure and HLA in healthy donors. PCR was performed using 60 Vbeta and 13 Jbeta primers. Clones were sequenced by immunoSEQ multiplex PCR, and TCRdb holds only the in-frame ones, with some missing. Altogether about 72,000 clones are present, 82% being singletons, with the ten largest covering roughly 2%. Sequencing input: PBMCs. Receptor source: a man between 18 and 29 years old in good health and CMV-seronegative.

This chain connects TRBV11-2 to TRBJ1-4; tentatively, D is TRBD1 (5 bases). The germline CDR1 and CDR2 sequences are SGHAT and FQNNGV. The CDR3 is 16 residues long. The V end was cut by 3 bases, the J end by 7 bases, with 18 bases between. CDR3 bases: TGTGCCAGCAGCTTTGGGGTGGGGGGGTTTGGTGAAAAACTGTTTTTT. Encoded protein: CASSFGVGGFGEKLFF.

This clone has a handful of counts. The chain combines TRBV7-2 with TRBJ2-3, with TRBD2 matching over 10 bases. The V and J ends lost 5 bases and 14 bases, in that order; junction bases with no gene match: 7. Germline CDR1 SGHTA, CDR2 FQGNSA. The CDR3 runs to 12 residues. For the CDR3, the DNA is TGTGCCAGCAGCCCTTCTAGCGGGAGTCTGTATTTT. Its translation: CASSPSSGSLYF.

V is TRBV19 and J is TRBJ2-1; possible D gene TRBD2, 6 bases. Trimming left V 3 bases short and J 7 bases short, with 10 bases between. CDR1 is LNHDA, CDR2 SQIVND, per germline (reference sequence). The CDR3 sequence is 13 residues long. CDR3 DNA: TGTGCCAGTAGTATTATTCGGGGGAATGAGCAGTTCTTC. Encoded protein: CASSIIRGNEQFF.

This chain uses TRBV7-8 with TRBJ2-5; 12 nucleotides match TRBD2. CDR1 and CDR2 from the germline V gene are SGHVS and FQNEAQ. V lost 5 bases and J lost 3; bases outside the gene matches: 7. This CDR3 has 16 amino acids. In DNA form, the CDR3 reads TGTGCCAGCAGCCCATTCGGACTAGCGGGAAAAGAGACCCAGTACTTC. Translated: CASSPFGLAGKETQYF.

The V and J genes are TRBV7-3 and TRBJ2-2; D perhaps matches TRBD1 (6 bases). Trimming took off 2 bases at V and 4 bases at J, with 8 bases between the two ends. This CDR3 has 14 residues. From germline, CDR1 is SGHTA and CDR2 FQGTGA. The CDR3 loop is CASSLQGFTGELFF. Written as DNA, the CDR3 is TGTGCCAGCAGCTTACAGGGGTTCACCGGGGAGCTGTTTTTT. The full variable domain, its missing parts supplied by reference TRBV7-3 and TRBJ2-2, is GAGVSQTPSNKVTEKGKYVELRCDPISGHTALYWYRQSLGQGPEFLIYFQGTGAADDSGLPNDRFFAVRPEGSVSTLKIQRTERGDSAVYLCASSLQGFTGELFFGEGSRLTVL.

J is TRBJ1-1 and V is TRBV27; a weak D match, TRBD1 (6 bases). This CDR3 has 18 amino acids. CDR1 and CDR2 from the germline V gene are MNHEY and SMNVEV (reference sequence). V was shortened by 0 bases and J by 0 bases, with 17 bases between the two germline ends. CDR3 amino acids: CASSLSRPGHPMNTEAFF. In nucleotides, the CDR3 is TGTGCCAGCAGTTTATCTCGGCCGGGACACCCCATGAACACTGAAGCTTTCTTT.

The chain has TRBV28 and TRBJ1-4; D may be TRBD1 (5 bases). This CDR3 region has 11 residues. V lost 6 bases to trimming and J lost 13 bases, with 12 bases between them. Germline V CDR1 and CDR2: MDHEN, SYDVKM. CDR3 nucleotides: TGTGCCAGCAGGACCGACGGGGGACTGTTTTTT. Its protein product is CASRTDGGLFF.

The CDR3 coding sequence is TGTGCCAGCAGTTACGGACAGGGGGTGGACGAGCAGTACTTC. Its protein is CASSYGQGVDEQYF. This chain links TRBV6-6 with TRBJ2-7; TRBD1 agrees at 10 bases. V shed 2 bases and J 5 bases; nucleotides not matched to a gene: 3. This CDR3 comprises 14 residues. Germline CDR1 is MNHNY and CDR2 is SVGAGI (reference sequence).

This chain joins TRBV7-8 and TRBJ2-7, with a tentative D call TRBD1 (7 bases). This CDR3 comprises 16 residues. V was shortened by 1 base and J by 0 bases, with 13 bases between the two germline ends. Germline CDR1 reads SGHVS; CDR2 reads FQNEAQ. The CDR3 DNA is TGTGCCAGCAGCTTAGATGGCGGGACAGCCTCCTACGAGCAGTACTTC. Translated: CASSLDGGTASYEQYF.

This chain connects TRBV28 to TRBJ2-3, with a tentative D call TRBD1 (6 bases). The V end lost 7 bases, the J end lost 0 bases, and 17 bases lay between the germline ends. CDR1 is MDHEN and CDR2 is SYDVKM in the germline V gene. This CDR3 comprises 16 residues. CDR3 amino acids: CASTIVQGLSTDTQYF. The CDR3 region has the DNA TGTGCCAGCACCATAGTCCAGGGGTTGAGCACAGATACGCAGTATTTT.

The chain has TRBV5-4 and TRBJ2-6; D is ambiguous. Germline-derived CDR1 and CDR2 are SGHNT and YYREEE (reference sequence). This CDR3 is 15 amino acids long. Trimming shortened V by 4 bases and J by 0 bases, and 8 bases separated the two germline ends. As DNA, the CDR3 is TGTGCCAGCAGCCCACAAAACTCTGGGGCCAACGTCCTGACTTTC. It is translated as CASSPQNSGANVLTF.

CDR3 DNA: TGTGCCAGCAGCTACAACCGGGACAGGGTAACTGAAGCTTTCTTT. It translates to CASSYNRDRVTEAFF. V is TRBV7-8 and J is TRBJ1-1, with 9 nucleotides matching TRBD1. Trimming at V came to 4 bases and at J to 5 bases, leaving 8 bases not matched to a gene. The V gene's germline CDR1 is SGHVS and CDR2 FQNEAQ. This CDR3 region has 15 residues.

This clone was counted between two and nine times. This chain uses TRBV28 with TRBJ1-1, with 7 bases that match TRBD1. The J segment lost 0 bases and the V segment lost 6 bases, leaving 13 bases of the junction unmatched. There are 17 residues in the CDR3. Germline V lookup: CDR1 MDHEN, CDR2 SYDVKM. The CDR3 DNA reads TGTGCCAGCAGCACCGGACCCGGGACAGCTCTGAACACTGAAGCTTTCTTT. Translating it yields CASSTGPGTALNTEAFF.